Presented here are 5 T cell receptor beta chains from one specimen sequenced in a study of shared clonotypes between healthy human individuals. Measured with immunoSEQ multiplex PCR; TCRdb has only the in-frame clones, and not every one. The data hold roughly 1,000,000 clones, with around three quarters observed a single time. The specimen sequenced was memory CD4+ T cells from PBMCs. Subset noted: CD45RA-negative fraction. Every receptor here comes from a man aged 18 to 30 in good health. Some clones in this sample may be carry-over from other donors' samples.

Here the CDR3 DNA reads TGTGCCTGGGCTGCAGGTAGCGGCACCGGGGAGCTGTTTTTT. This encodes CAWAAGSGTGELFF. V is TRBV30 and J is TRBJ2-2, with D perhaps TRBD2 (6 bases). Deletions cut 5 bases from V and 4 bases from J, with 14 bases between. CDR3 length: 14 amino acids. Germline CDR1 GTSNPN, CDR2 SVGIG (reference sequence).

This sequence joins TRBV5-1 and TRBJ1-2; D gene uncertain. This CDR3 has 16 amino acids. Germline V gene data show CDR1 as SGHRS and CDR2 as YFSETQ. Trimming removed 0 bases from V and 0 bases from J, with 12 bases in between. CDR3 in amino acids: CASSLVGRPSNYGYTF. As DNA, the CDR3 is TGCGCCAGCAGCTTGGTCGGCAGGCCCTCTAACTATGGCTACACCTTC.

V and J are TRBV7-9 and TRBJ2-5, with 8 bases aligning to TRBD2. J was trimmed by 1 base and V by 5 bases; bases with no gene match: 9. Germline CDR1 and CDR2: SEHNR and FQNEAQ (reference sequence). The CDR3 runs 16 residues. CDR3 sequence reads: CASSPGTRIPQETQYF. For the CDR3, the DNA is TGTGCCAGCAGCCCTGGGACTAGGATACCCCAAGAGACCCAGTACTTC.

The chain has TRBV5-1 and TRBJ1-3; D is uncertain. Trimming left V 0 bases short and J 0 bases short, with 10 bases between. Germline CDR1 SGHRS, CDR2 YFSETQ. The CDR3 spans 16 residues. The chain's CDR3 is CASSLGGDNSGNTIYF. The CDR3 region has the DNA TGCGCCAGCAGCTTGGGCGGGGATAACTCTGGAAACACCATATATTTT.

As to this clone: This sample also contains other DNA sequences that code for the same CDR3. This chain joins TRBV7-3 and TRBJ1-1; no clear D. V was shortened by 5 bases and J by 2 bases, with 9 bases between the two germline ends. CDR1 and CDR2 (germline): SGHTA, FQGTGA. This CDR3 contains 13 residues. The CDR3 DNA sequence: TGTGCCAGCAGCCTTACCTCAAACACTGAAGCTTTCTTT. Translation gives CASSLTSNTEAFF.